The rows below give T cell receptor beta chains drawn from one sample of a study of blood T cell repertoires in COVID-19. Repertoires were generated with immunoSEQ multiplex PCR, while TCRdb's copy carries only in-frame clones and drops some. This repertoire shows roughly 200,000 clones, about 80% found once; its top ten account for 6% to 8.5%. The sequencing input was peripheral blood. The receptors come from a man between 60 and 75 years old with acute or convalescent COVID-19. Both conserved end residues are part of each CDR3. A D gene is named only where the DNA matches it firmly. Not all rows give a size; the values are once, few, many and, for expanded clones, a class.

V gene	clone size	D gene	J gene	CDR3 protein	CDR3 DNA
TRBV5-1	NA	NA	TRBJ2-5	CASSLDFAGQRETQYF	TGCGCCAGCAGCTTGGATTTTGCGGGACAGAGGGAGACCCAGTACTTC
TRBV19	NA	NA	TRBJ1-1	CASSRWSQGGTEAFF	TGTGCCAGTAGTCGATGGAGTCAAGGGGGAACTGAAGCTTTCTTT
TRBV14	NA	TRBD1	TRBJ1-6	CASSQVTGTNSPLHF	TGTGCCAGCAGCCAAGTGACAGGGACTAATTCACCCCTCCACTTT
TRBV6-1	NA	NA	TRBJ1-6	CASSEGFRGYNSPLHF	TGTGCCAGCAGTGAAGGTTTCAGGGGCTACAATTCACCCCTCCACTTT
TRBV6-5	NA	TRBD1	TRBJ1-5	CASRRTGGGQPQHF	TGTGCCAGCAGGAGGACAGGGGGTGGACAGCCCCAGCATTTT
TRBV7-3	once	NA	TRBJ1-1	CASSPGKYTEAFF	TGTGCCAGCAGCCCAGGGAAATACACTGAAGCTTTCTTT
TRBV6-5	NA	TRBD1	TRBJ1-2	CASSSPGGVYGYTF	TGTGCCAGCAGTTCCCCAGGGGGAGTCTATGGCTACACCTTC
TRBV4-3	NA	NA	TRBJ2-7	CASSQDKQGSYEQYF	TGCGCCAGCAGCCAAGACAAACAGGGATCCTACGAGCAGTACTTC
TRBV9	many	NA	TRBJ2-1	CASSDGGYNEQFF	TGTGCCAGCAGCGACGGGGGCTACAATGAGCAGTTCTTC
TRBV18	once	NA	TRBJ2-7	CASSPLSPVTGFLSYEQYF	TGTGCCAGCTCACCACTAAGCCCTGTCACAGGATTCCTCTCCTACGAGCAGTACTTC
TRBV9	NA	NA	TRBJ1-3	CASTWGTAGNTIYF	TGTGCCAGCACCTGGGGGACTGCTGGAAACACCATATATTTT
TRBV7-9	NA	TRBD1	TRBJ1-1	CASSLLYRGKTEAFF	TGTGCCAGCAGCTTACTATACAGGGGGAAGACTGAAGCTTTCTTT
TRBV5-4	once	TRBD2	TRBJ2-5	CASSLWVQGGETQYF	TGTGCCAGCAGCTTGTGGGTGCAGGGAGGGGAGACCCAGTACTTC
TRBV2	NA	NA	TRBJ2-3	CASRVRGSTTDTQYF	TGTGCCAGCAGGGTTAGGGGGAGTACCACAGATACGCAGTATTTT
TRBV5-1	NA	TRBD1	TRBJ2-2	CASSRGQGDTGELFF	TGCGCCAGCAGCAGGGGACAGGGGGATACCGGGGAGCTGTTTTTT
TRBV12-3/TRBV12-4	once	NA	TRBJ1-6	CASSFDSDSPLHF	TGTGCCAGCAGTTTCGACAGCGATTCACCCCTCCACTTT
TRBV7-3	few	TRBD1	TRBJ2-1	CASSPDRDHNEQFF	TGTGCCAGCAGCCCCGACAGGGACCACAATGAGCAGTTCTTC
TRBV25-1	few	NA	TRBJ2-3	CASSASGHRRGTQYF	TGTGCCAGCAGTGCTTCAGGACACCGTAGGGGTACGCAGTATTTT
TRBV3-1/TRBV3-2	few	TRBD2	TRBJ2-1	CASSQAPIAGYGRNEQFF	TGTGCCAGCAGCCAGGCCCCGATAGCGGGTTACGGACGAAATGAGCAGTTCTTC
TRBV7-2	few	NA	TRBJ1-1	CASSFGRNTEAFF	TGTGCCAGCAGCTTTGGCAGAAACACTGAAGCTTTCTTT
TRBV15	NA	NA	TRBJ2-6	CATSRDRSGANVLTF	TGTGCCACCAGCAGAGATCGGAGTGGGGCCAACGTCCTGACTTTC
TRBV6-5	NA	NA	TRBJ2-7	CASRGGPSEGYEQYF	TGTGCCAGCAGAGGTGGCCCTTCGGAGGGCTACGAGCAGTACTTC
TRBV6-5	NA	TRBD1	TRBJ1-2	CASSYQGQGWAGYTF	TGTGCCAGCAGTTACCAGGGACAGGGGTGGGCTGGCTACACCTTC